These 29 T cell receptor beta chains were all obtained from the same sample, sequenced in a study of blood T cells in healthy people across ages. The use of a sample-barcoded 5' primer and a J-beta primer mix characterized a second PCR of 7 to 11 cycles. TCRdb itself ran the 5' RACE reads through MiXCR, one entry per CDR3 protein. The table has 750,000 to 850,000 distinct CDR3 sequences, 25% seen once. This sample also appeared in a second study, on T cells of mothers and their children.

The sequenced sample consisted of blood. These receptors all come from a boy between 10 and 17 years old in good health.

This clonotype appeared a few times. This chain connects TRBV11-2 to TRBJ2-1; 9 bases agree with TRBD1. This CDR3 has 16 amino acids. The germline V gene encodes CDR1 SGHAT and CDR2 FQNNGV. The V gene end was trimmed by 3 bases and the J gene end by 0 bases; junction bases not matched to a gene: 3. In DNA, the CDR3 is TGTGCCAGCAGCTTCGGACAGGGGAACTCCTACAATGAGCAGTTCTTC. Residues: CASSFGQGNSYNEQFF.

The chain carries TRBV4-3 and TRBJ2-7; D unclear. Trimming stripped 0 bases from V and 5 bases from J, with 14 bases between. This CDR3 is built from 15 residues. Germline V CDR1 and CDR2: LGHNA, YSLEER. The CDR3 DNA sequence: TGCGCCAGCAGCCAAGATCACGGGCGAATCGACGAGCAGTACTTC. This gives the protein CASSQDHGRIDEQYF.

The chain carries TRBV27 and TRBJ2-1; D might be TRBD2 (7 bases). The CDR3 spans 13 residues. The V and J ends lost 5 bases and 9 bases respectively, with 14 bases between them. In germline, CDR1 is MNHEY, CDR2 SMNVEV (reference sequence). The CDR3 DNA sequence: TGTGCCAGCAGTCCGCAGGGGAGGGGTGAGCAGTTCTTC. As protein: CASSPQGRGEQFF.

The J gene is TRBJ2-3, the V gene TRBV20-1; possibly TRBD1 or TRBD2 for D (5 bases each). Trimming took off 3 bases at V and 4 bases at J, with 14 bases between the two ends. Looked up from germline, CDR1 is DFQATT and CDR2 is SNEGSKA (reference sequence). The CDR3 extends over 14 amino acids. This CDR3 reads CSASFRGLADTQYF. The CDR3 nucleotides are TGCAGTGCTAGTTTCCGGGGCCTAGCAGATACGCAGTATTTT.

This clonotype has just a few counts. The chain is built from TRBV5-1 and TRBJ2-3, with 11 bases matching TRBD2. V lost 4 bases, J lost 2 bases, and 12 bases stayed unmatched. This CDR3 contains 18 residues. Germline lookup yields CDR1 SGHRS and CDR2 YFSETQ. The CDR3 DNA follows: TGCGCCAGCAGCCCCGCACAACTAGCGGGAGATTTCACAGATACGCAGTATTTT. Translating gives CASSPAQLAGDFTDTQYF.

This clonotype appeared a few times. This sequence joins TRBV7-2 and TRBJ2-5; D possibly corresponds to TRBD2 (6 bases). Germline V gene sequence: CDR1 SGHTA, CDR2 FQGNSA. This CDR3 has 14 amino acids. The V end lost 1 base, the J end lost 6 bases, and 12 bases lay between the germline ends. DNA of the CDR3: TGTGCCAGCAGCTTAGGCGGGATTTTAAAGACCCAGTACTTC. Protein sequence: CASSLGGILKTQYF.

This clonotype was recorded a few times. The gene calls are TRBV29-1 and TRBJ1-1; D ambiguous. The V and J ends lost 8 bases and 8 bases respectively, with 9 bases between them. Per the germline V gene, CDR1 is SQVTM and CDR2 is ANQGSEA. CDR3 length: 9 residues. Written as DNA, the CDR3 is TGCAGCACGTTAGGAGAAGCTTTCTTT. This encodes CSTLGEAFF.

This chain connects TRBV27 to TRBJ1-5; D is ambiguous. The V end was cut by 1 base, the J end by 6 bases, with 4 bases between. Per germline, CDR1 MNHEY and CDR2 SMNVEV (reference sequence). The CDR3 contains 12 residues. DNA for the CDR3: TGTGCCAGCAGTTTATACGGTCAGCCCCAGCATTTT. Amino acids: CASSLYGQPQHF.

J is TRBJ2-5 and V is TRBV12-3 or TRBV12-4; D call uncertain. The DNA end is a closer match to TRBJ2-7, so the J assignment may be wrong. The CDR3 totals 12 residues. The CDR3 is CASSFEVYEQYF. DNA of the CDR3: TGTGCCAGCAGTTTCGAGGTCTACGAGCAGTACTTC.

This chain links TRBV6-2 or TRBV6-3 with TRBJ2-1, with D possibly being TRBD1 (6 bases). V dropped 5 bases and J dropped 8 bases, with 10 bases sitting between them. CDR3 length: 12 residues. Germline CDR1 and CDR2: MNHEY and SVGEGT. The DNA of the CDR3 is TGTGCCAGCAGTCCACAGGGCTATGAGCAGTTCTTC. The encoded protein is CASSPQGYEQFF.

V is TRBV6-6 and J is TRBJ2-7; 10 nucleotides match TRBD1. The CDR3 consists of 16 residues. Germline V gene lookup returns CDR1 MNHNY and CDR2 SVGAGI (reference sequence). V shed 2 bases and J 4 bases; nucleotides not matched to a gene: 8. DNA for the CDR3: TGTGCCAGCAGTTACGACGGACAGGGGGAGCCGTACGAGCAGTACTTC. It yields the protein CASSYDGQGEPYEQYF.

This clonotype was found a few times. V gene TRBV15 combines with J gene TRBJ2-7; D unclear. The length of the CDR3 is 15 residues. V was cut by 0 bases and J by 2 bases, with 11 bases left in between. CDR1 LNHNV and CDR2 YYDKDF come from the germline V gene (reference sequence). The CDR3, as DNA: TGTGCCACCAGCAGAGAGACCTTCCCTCCCTACGAGCAGTACTTC. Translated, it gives CATSRETFPPYEQYF.

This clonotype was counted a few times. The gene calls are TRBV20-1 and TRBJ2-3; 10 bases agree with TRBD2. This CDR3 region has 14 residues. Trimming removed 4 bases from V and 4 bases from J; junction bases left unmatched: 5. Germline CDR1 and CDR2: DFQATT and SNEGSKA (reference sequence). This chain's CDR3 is CSAIRLAGPDTQYF. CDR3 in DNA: TGCAGTGCTATACGACTAGCGGGTCCAGATACGCAGTATTTT.

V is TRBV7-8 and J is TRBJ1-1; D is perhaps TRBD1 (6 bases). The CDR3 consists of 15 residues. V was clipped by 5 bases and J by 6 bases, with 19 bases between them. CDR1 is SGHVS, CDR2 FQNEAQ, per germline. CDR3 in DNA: TGTGCCAGCAGCCCTCCATCCAGGGGAGGGTCTGAAGCTTTCTTT. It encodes CASSPPSRGGSEAFF.

The chain's CDR3 is CASSSIPGQANEKLFF. The CDR3 DNA reads TGTGCCAGCAGCTCGATTCCGGGACAGGCTAATGAAAAACTGTTTTTT. J is TRBJ1-4 and V is TRBV7-2; 8 bases map to TRBD1. Germline V gives CDR1 SGHTA, CDR2 FQGNSA. J lost 3 bases, V lost 4 bases, and 7 bases had no gene match. This CDR3 comprises 16 residues.

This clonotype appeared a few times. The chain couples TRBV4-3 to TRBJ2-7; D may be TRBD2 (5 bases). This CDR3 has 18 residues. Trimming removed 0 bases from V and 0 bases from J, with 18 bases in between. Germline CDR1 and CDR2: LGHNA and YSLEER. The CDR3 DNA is TGCGCCAGCAGCCAAGATACGCCTAGCCCCGAGCTCTCCTACGAGCAGTACTTC. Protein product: CASSQDTPSPELSYEQYF.

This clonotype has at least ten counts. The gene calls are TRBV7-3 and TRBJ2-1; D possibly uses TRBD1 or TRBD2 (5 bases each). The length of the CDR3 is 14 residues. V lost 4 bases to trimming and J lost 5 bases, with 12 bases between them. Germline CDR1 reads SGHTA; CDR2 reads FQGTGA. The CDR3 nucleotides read TGTGCCAGCAGCTATTCCCAGGGAGACAATGAGCAGTTCTTC. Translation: CASSYSQGDNEQFF.

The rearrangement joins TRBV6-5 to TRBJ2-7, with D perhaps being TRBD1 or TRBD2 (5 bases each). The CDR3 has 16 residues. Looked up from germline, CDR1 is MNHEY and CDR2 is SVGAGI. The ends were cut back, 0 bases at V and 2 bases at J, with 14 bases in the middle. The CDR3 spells CASSYSSQGEPYEQYF. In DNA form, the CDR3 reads TGTGCCAGCAGTTACTCGAGTCAGGGAGAGCCCTACGAGCAGTACTTC.

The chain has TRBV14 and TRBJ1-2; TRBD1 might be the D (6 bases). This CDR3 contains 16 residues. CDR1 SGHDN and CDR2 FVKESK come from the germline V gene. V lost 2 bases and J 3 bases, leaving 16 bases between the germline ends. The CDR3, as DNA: TGTGCCAGCAGCCAATTCGTTGGGGGGCACGACTATGGCTACACCTTC. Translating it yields CASSQFVGGHDYGYTF.

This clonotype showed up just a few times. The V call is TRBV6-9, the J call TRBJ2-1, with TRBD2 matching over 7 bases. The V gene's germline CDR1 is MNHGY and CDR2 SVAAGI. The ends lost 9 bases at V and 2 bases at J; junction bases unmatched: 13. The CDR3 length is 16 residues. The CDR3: CARGLGEFYTYNEQFF. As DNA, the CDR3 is TGTGCCAGAGGACTAGGTGAATTTTACACCTACAATGAGCAGTTCTTC.

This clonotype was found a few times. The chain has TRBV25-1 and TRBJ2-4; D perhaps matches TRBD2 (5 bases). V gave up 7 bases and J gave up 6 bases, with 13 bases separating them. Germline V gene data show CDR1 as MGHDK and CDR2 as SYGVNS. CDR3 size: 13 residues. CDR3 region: CASTHGRGNIQYF. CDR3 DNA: TGTGCCAGCACCCATGGACGGGGAAACATTCAGTACTTC.

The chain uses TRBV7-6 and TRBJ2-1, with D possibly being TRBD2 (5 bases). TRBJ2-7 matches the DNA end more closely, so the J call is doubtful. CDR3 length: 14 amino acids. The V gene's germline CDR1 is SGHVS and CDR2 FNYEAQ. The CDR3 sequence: CASRDSGTSNEQYF. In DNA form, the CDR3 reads TGTGCCAGCAGGGACTCCGGTACTTCTAACGAGCAGTACTTC.

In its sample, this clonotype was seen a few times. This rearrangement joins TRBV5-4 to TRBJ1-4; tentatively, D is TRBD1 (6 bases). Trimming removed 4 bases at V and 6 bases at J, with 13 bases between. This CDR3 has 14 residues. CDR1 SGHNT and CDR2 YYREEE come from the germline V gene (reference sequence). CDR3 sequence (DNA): TGTGCCAGCAGCCATGGGGGGGGCGATGAAAAACTGTTTTTT. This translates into CASSHGGGDEKLFF.

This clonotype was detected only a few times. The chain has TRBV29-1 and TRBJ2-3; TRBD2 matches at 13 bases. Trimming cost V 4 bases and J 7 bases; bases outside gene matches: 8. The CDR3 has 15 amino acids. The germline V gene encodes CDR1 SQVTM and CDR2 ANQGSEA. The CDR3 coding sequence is TGCAGCGTTGCACCCAGACTAGCGGGAGGTAATACGCAGTATTTT. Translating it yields CSVAPRLAGGNTQYF.

The CDR3 loop reads CASQVAGRTSSYEQYF. The CDR3 nucleotides read TGTGCCAGTCAGGTGGCAGGGCGAACGAGCTCCTACGAGCAGTACTTC. The gene calls are TRBV6-2 or TRBV6-3 and TRBJ2-7; D is possibly TRBD1 (5 bases). The CDR3 consists of 16 residues. Trimming stripped 9 bases from V and 0 bases from J, with 21 bases between. Germline V gene sequence: CDR1 MNHEY, CDR2 SVGEGT.

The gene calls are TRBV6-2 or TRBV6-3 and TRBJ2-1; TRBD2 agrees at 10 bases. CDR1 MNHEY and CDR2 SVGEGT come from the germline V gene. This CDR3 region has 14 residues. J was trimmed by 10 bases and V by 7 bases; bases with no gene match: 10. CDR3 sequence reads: CASTSSGRREEQFF. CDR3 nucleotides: TGTGCCAGCACCTCTAGCGGGAGAAGGGAGGAGCAGTTCTTC.

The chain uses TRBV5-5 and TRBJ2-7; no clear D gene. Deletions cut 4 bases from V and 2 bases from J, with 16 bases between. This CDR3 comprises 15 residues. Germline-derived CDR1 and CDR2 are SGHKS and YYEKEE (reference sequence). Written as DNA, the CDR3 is TGTGCCAGCAGCGTGAGCCAAAACCTGCCCTACGAGCAGTACTTC. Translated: CASSVSQNLPYEQYF.

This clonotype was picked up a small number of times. The CDR3 loop reads CSATDDSPNEKLFF. The CDR3 nucleotides read TGCAGTGCCACAGACGACAGCCCTAATGAAAAACTGTTTTTT. The V and J genes are TRBV20-1 and TRBJ1-4; a possible D gene is TRBD1 (5 bases). V lost 6 bases and J lost 3, with 14 bases in between. Per the germline V gene, CDR1 is DFQATT and CDR2 is SNEGSKA (reference sequence). The CDR3 length is 14 residues.

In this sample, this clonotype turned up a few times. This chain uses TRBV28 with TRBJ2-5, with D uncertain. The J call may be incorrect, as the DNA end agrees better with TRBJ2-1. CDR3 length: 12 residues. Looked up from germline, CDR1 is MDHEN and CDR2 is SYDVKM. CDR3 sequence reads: CASSLWKNEQFF. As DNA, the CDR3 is TGTGCCAGCAGTTTGTGGAAGAATGAGCAGTTCTTC.